The 12 T cell receptor beta chains listed next were all sequenced from one sample in a study of blood T cell repertoires in COVID-19. Method: immunoSEQ multiplex PCR; TCRdb's copy keeps in-frame clones and lacks some. The data hold more than 300,000 clones, with approximately 93% observed a single time. The specimen was PBMCs or T cells enriched from blood (not recorded which). The source is a woman between 35 and 50 years old who had been exposed to COVID-19.

The chain employs TRBV18 and TRBJ2-3, with no clear D. V lost 0 bases to trimming and J lost 3 bases, with 4 bases between them. The CDR3 spans 13 residues. Per germline, CDR1 KGHSH and CDR2 LQKENI. This CDR3 reads CASSPPRTDTQYF. The CDR3 DNA reads TGTGCCAGCTCACCACCGAGAACAGATACGCAGTATTTT.

The chain couples TRBV5-1 to TRBJ2-5, with D possibly being TRBD1 (6 bases). V was trimmed by 0 bases and J by 3 bases, leaving 12 bases between them. The CDR3 is made up of 15 amino acids. The germline V gene encodes CDR1 SGHRS and CDR2 YFSETQ. The CDR3 DNA reads as TGCGCCAGCAGCTTGGGGGGCAGGGGAGAAGAGACCCAGTACTTC. Translation: CASSLGGRGEETQYF.

V gene TRBV12-5 combines with J gene TRBJ2-3; the match to TRBD1 covers 11 bases. The V and J ends lost 5 bases and 2 bases, in that order; junction bases with no gene match: 3. The V gene's germline CDR1 is LGHNT and CDR2 FRNRAP. The CDR3 length is 15 residues. The CDR3 DNA sequence: TGTGCTAGTGGTCCGGGACAGGGGGACACAGATACGCAGTATTTT. As protein: CASGPGQGDTDTQYF.

The chain couples TRBV5-1 to TRBJ2-2; TRBD2 matches 7 bases. The J segment lost 4 bases and the V segment lost 2 bases, leaving 14 bases of the junction unmatched. The CDR3 consists of 18 residues. In germline, CDR1 is SGHRS, CDR2 YFSETQ. CDR3 sequence reads: CASSFLGGTSGGTGELFF. CDR3 DNA sequence: TGCGCCAGCAGCTTCCTTGGGGGGACCTCGGGAGGCACCGGGGAGCTGTTTTTT.

The V and J genes are TRBV18 and TRBJ1-1; 11 bases map to TRBD1. Trimming took 4 bases from V and 4 from J; bases not matched to a gene: 8. CDR1 is KGHSH and CDR2 is LQKENI in the germline V gene. The CDR3 loop spans 16 amino acids. CDR3 residues: CASSRGQGAVGTEAFF. The CDR3 bases are TGTGCCAGCTCACGAGGACAGGGGGCGGTAGGCACTGAAGCTTTCTTT.

The chain combines TRBV7-2 with TRBJ1-2; a weak D match, TRBD1 (5 bases). V was cut by 4 bases and J by 3 bases, with 12 bases left in between. Germline V gene sequence: CDR1 SGHTA, CDR2 FQGNSA. The CDR3 spans 14 residues. The CDR3 loop is CASSSAKGDYGYTF. As DNA, the CDR3 is TGTGCCAGCAGCTCCGCCAAAGGGGACTATGGCTACACCTTC.

This sequence joins TRBV5-4 and TRBJ1-6, with 10 bases identical to TRBD1. V shed 0 bases and J 7 bases; nucleotides not matched to a gene: 4. Germline loops: CDR1 SGHNT, CDR2 YYREEE (reference sequence). The CDR3 loop spans 16 amino acids. This CDR3 reads CASSLGQGARNSPLHF. DNA of the CDR3: TGTGCCAGCAGCTTGGGACAGGGGGCGCGAAATTCACCCCTCCACTTT.

The chain recombines TRBV29-1 with TRBJ1-2; D may be TRBD1 (5 bases). Trimming cost V 3 bases and J 8 bases, with 10 bases left between them. This CDR3 has 11 amino acids. Germline values: CDR1 SQVTM, CDR2 ANQGSEA. CDR3 nucleotide sequence: TGCAGCGTTGACCCAGGGCGCGGCTACACCTTC. This encodes CSVDPGRGYTF.

V is TRBV9 and J is TRBJ1-2; 9 bases are a match to TRBD1. The CDR3 length is 14 residues. The V gene's germline CDR1 is SGDLS and CDR2 YYNGEE. V gave up 5 bases and J gave up 0 bases; unmatched junction bases: 2. Written as DNA, the CDR3 is TGTGCCAGCAGGGGGGACAGGGCTAACTATGGCTACACCTTC. Its translation is CASRGDRANYGYTF.

The table lists this clone with a count of one. This chain connects TRBV18 to TRBJ1-2; TRBD1 aligns across 9 bases. With 5 bases clipped from V and 8 bases from J, the junction kept 12 bases outside the gene matches. CDR1 KGHSH and CDR2 LQKENI come from the germline V gene. The CDR3 spans 15 residues. The CDR3 sequence is CASSSTGGLQDGYTF. DNA of the CDR3: TGTGCCAGCTCATCGACAGGGGGTTTACAGGACGGCTACACCTTC.

The V and J genes are TRBV19 and TRBJ2-1; weak D call: TRBD2 (6 bases). This CDR3 is 15 amino acids long. CDR1 and CDR2 (germline): LNHDA, SQIVND (reference sequence). V dropped 3 bases and J dropped 1 base, with 10 bases sitting between them. The CDR3 protein is CASSMSAGSYNEQFF. Written as DNA, the CDR3 is TGTGCCAGTAGTATGTCGGCGGGGTCCTACAATGAGCAGTTCTTC.

On this clone itself: Other DNA sequences within the sample encode an identical CDR3. V usage is TRBV19 and J usage is TRBJ2-2; tentatively, D is TRBD2 (5 bases). The CDR3 spans 14 residues. Trimming removed 1 base from V and 4 bases from J, with 7 bases in between. CDR1 LNHDA and CDR2 SQIVND come from the germline V gene (reference sequence). The CDR3 DNA follows: TGTGCCAGTAGTATAGCGGGGATCACCGGGGAGCTGTTTTTT. It yields the protein CASSIAGITGELFF.